Below are 32 T cell receptor beta chains sequenced from a single sample in a study of blood T cell repertoires in COVID-19. Generated by immunoSEQ multiplex PCR, the TCRdb table keeps only in-frame clones and is missing some. This sample has over 150,000 clones, with around 84% found just once. The sample taken for sequencing was peripheral blood. The receptors stem from a man aged 60 to 69 with COVID-19, enrolled during active disease.

This rearrangement joins TRBV5-4 to TRBJ1-1; possible D gene TRBD1, 6 bases. Between the trimmed V and J ends, which lost 0 bases and 1 base, there was a span of 10 bases. Germline lookup yields CDR1 SGHNT and CDR2 YYREEE (reference sequence). The CDR3 is 15 residues long. The CDR3 loop is CASSLVDRQNTEAFF. The CDR3 DNA reads as TGTGCCAGCAGCTTGGTGGACAGACAGAACACTGAAGCTTTCTTT.

The CDR3 DNA reads as TGTGCCAGCAGTTTAGTAGGAGGCATTCAGTACTTC. Protein sequence: CASSLVGGIQYF. The genes are TRBV12-3 or TRBV12-4 and TRBJ2-4, with D possibly being TRBD2 (5 bases). The CDR3 consists of 12 residues. V shed 1 base and J shed 9 bases, with 7 bases lying between them.

The chain joins TRBV28 to TRBJ1-1, with 8 bases matching TRBD1. Germline V lookup: CDR1 MDHEN, CDR2 SYDVKM. The V gene end was trimmed by 5 bases and the J gene end by 0 bases; junction bases not matched to a gene: 8. The length of the CDR3 is 16 residues. CDR3 coding DNA: TGTGCCAGCAGTACCGGACAGGGATTCATGAACACTGAAGCTTTCTTT. Translating gives CASSTGQGFMNTEAFF.

About this clone itself: In the same sample, other DNA sequences code for this CDR3. This chain connects TRBV5-1 to TRBJ1-2; D perhaps matches TRBD1 (5 bases). This CDR3 contains 13 residues. The germline V and J ends were trimmed by 0 bases and 6 bases, with 9 bases remaining between them. Germline values: CDR1 SGHRS, CDR2 YFSETQ. CDR3 bases: TGCGCCAGCAGCTTGGGACAGCAACATGGCTACACCTTC. The encoded protein is CASSLGQQHGYTF. Complete variable domain (other parts from reference TRBV5-1 and TRBJ1-2): KAGVTQTPRYLIKTRGQQVTLSCSPISGHRSVSWYQQTPGQGLQFLFEYFSETQRNKGNFPGRFSGRQFSNSRSEMNVSTLELGDSALYLCASSLGQQHGYTFGSGTRLTVV.

V gene TRBV25-1 combines with J gene TRBJ2-5, with 9 bases fitting TRBD2. The CDR3 is made up of 14 amino acids. The J segment lost 6 bases and the V segment lost 3 bases, leaving 5 bases of the junction unmatched. CDR1 and CDR2 from the germline V gene are MGHDK and SYGVNS. This CDR3 is CASSDLAGEKTQYF. In DNA, the CDR3 is TGTGCCAGCAGTGATTTAGCGGGAGAAAAGACCCAGTACTTC.

The CDR3 spells CASSPSSFSSGANVLTF. As DNA, the CDR3 is TGTGCCAGCAGCCCAAGTTCTTTTAGCTCTGGGGCCAACGTCCTGACTTTC. The rearrangement uses TRBV3-1 (or the pseudogene TRBV3-2) and TRBJ2-6, with unresolved D. The germline V and J ends were trimmed by 4 bases and 0 bases, with 13 bases remaining between them. The germline V gene encodes CDR1 LGHDT and CDR2 YNNKEL (reference sequence). This CDR3 comprises 17 residues.

The chain combines TRBV2 with TRBJ2-3; the match to TRBD1 covers 7 bases. The V gene's germline CDR1 is SNHLY and CDR2 FYNNEI. V shed 6 bases, J shed 4 bases, and the junction held 10 bases outside the gene matches. This CDR3 is built from 15 residues. The chain's CDR3 is CASSGDRVVPDTQYF. The DNA of the CDR3 is TGTGCCAGCAGCGGCGACAGGGTTGTCCCAGATACGCAGTATTTT.

The V and J genes are TRBV5-4 and TRBJ1-1; TRBD1 is a possible D gene (5 bases). There are 16 residues in the CDR3. V shed 4 bases and J shed 2 bases, with 18 bases lying between them. The germline CDR1 and CDR2 sequences are SGHNT and YYREEE (reference sequence). The CDR3 DNA follows: TGTGCCAGCAGCGTGGCGACCGGGACTTTTAACACTGAAGCTTTCTTT. Translating gives CASSVATGTFNTEAFF.

The chain's CDR3 is CASSSLSNTEAFF. Written as DNA, the CDR3 is TGCGCCAGCAGTTCCCTCAGTAACACTGAAGCTTTCTTT. J is TRBJ1-1 and V is TRBV10-2; D is unresolved. The V end was cut by 5 bases, the J end by 2 bases, with 9 bases between. Per the germline V gene, CDR1 is WSHSY and CDR2 is SAAADI. The CDR3 contains 13 residues.

The chain combines TRBV7-9 with TRBJ1-1; 8 bases match TRBD1. J gave up 7 bases and V 5 bases, and 9 bases lay outside the gene matches. The CDR3 extends over 14 amino acids. Germline V gives CDR1 SEHNR, CDR2 FQNEAQ (reference sequence). CDR3 sequence: CASSPVDRAGEAFF. CDR3 DNA sequence: TGTGCCAGCAGCCCGGTGGACAGGGCGGGTGAAGCTTTCTTT.

J is TRBJ2-2 and V is TRBV30; 12 bases line up with TRBD1. The CDR3 contains 16 residues. Germline CDR1 and CDR2: GTSNPN and SVGIG (reference sequence). The V and J ends lost 5 bases and 5 bases, in that order; junction bases with no gene match: 9. The CDR3 nucleotides read TGTGCCTGGCAAAAGGGACAGGGGGCGCTGACCGGGGAGCTGTTTTTT. It codes for CAWQKGQGALTGELFF.

The chain links TRBV7-8 to TRBJ2-5; the D is unclear. This CDR3 has 16 amino acids. Germline CDR1 reads SGHVS; CDR2 reads FQNEAQ. The V end lost 5 bases, the J end lost 1 base, and 17 bases lay between the germline ends. The CDR3 spells CASSRGLGTRQETQYF. In DNA, the CDR3 is TGTGCCAGCAGCCGAGGCCTTGGCACCCGCCAAGAGACCCAGTACTTC.

The chain joins TRBV27 to TRBJ1-5; a possible D gene is TRBD1 (5 bases). The germline CDR1 and CDR2 sequences are MNHEY and SMNVEV (reference sequence). The CDR3 totals 15 residues. The V end was cut by 5 bases, the J end by 4 bases, with 15 bases between. This chain's CDR3 is CASSGWGRTNQPQHF. CDR3 in DNA: TGTGCCAGCAGTGGATGGGGCAGAACTAATCAGCCCCAGCATTTT.

The J gene is TRBJ2-1, the V gene TRBV9, with 7 bases matching TRBD2. Germline CDR1 and CDR2: SGDLS and YYNGEE. J gave up 0 bases and V 3 bases, and 12 bases lay outside the gene matches. CDR3 length: 18 residues. CDR3 sequence: CASSGIGGSPSSYNEQFF. CDR3 bases: TGTGCCAGCAGCGGGATAGGCGGGAGCCCTAGCTCCTACAATGAGCAGTTCTTC.

The gene calls are TRBV15 and TRBJ1-2; no definite D call. V lost 5 bases, J lost 1 base, and 5 bases lay in between. CDR3 length: 12 amino acids. Germline assignment: CDR1 LNHNV and CDR2 YYDKDF (reference sequence). The CDR3: CATSVYNYGYTF. The CDR3 coding sequence is TGTGCCACCAGCGTCTATAACTATGGCTACACCTTC.

The genes are TRBV6-2 or TRBV6-3 and TRBJ2-7; D may be TRBD1 (6 bases). Between the trimmed V and J ends, which lost 5 bases and 6 bases, there was a span of 20 bases. The CDR3 covers 15 residues. Germline CDR1 reads MNHEY; CDR2 reads SVGEGT. The CDR3 nucleotides are TGTGCCAGCAGTCTCGGACAGAGAGTCGGCCTCGAGCAGTACTTC. Its protein is CASSLGQRVGLEQYF.

The rearrangement uses TRBV7-2 and TRBJ2-7; perhaps TRBD1 as D (5 bases). Germline V gene sequence: CDR1 SGHTA, CDR2 FQGNSA. The CDR3 is made up of 15 amino acids. The germline V and J ends were trimmed by 1 base and 2 bases, with 12 bases remaining between them. The CDR3 spells CASSLGSGSPYEQYF. The DNA of the CDR3 is TGTGCCAGCAGCTTAGGATCAGGGTCCCCCTACGAGCAGTACTTC. Full variable domain (remainder filled in from reference TRBV7-2 and TRBJ2-7): GAGVSQSPSNKVTEKGKDVELRCDPISGHTALYWYRQSLGQGLEFLIYFQGNSAPDKSGLPSDRFSAERTGGSVSTLTIQRTQQEDSAVYLCASSLGSGSPYEQYFGPGTRLTVT.

The chain is built from TRBV5-5 and TRBJ2-7; no firm D call. CDR3 length: 12 residues. V gave up 2 bases and J gave up 6 bases, with 9 bases separating them. CDR1 SGHKS and CDR2 YYEKEE come from the germline V gene (reference sequence). The CDR3 sequence: CASSFQSREQYF. The CDR3 DNA reads TGTGCCAGCAGCTTCCAATCGCGCGAGCAGTACTTC.

This clone has more than one count but fewer than ten. Other DNA sequences in this specimen translate into the identical CDR3. This chain joins TRBV9 and TRBJ1-2; no definite D call. Germline values: CDR1 SGDLS, CDR2 YYNGEE. Between the trimmed V and J ends, which lost 0 bases and 8 bases, there was a span of 14 bases. The CDR3 is 14 residues long. This CDR3 is CASSVEPIRGGYTF. The CDR3 region has the DNA TGTGCCAGCAGCGTAGAACCGATCAGAGGGGGCTACACCTTC.

The count of this clone is one. The CDR3 protein is CASSQAMIGGAEQYF. DNA of the CDR3: TGCGCCAGCAGCCAAGCGATGATAGGGGGCGCCGAGCAGTACTTC. The rearrangement uses TRBV4-3 and TRBJ2-7; 7 positions match TRBD1. Germline V CDR1 and CDR2: LGHNA, YSLEER. The CDR3 is 15 amino acids. V was clipped by 1 base and J by 6 bases; unmatched bases: 9.

The chain carries TRBV9 and TRBJ2-1; 8 bases are a match to TRBD2. V lost 0 bases to trimming and J lost 3 bases; unmatched junction nucleotides: 2. The CDR3 extends over 15 amino acids. Looked up from germline, CDR1 is SGDLS and CDR2 is YYNGEE. The CDR3 nucleotides read TGTGCCAGCAGCGTAGGGCTAGCGGGCTACAATGAGCAGTTCTTC. Its protein product is CASSVGLAGYNEQFF.

This clone was counted a single time. This chain links TRBV18 with TRBJ1-5; D might be TRBD1 (5 bases). V was clipped by 8 bases and J by 7 bases, with 15 bases between them. The CDR3 spans 13 residues. Germline V gives CDR1 KGHSH, CDR2 LQKENI. The CDR3 DNA reads TGTGCCAGCCTACAGGCTGCCGGCCAGCCCCAGCATTTT. Protein sequence: CASLQAAGQPQHF.

J is TRBJ2-7 and V is TRBV7-9; 8 bases fit TRBD2. This CDR3 spans 16 amino acids. Germline V gives CDR1 SEHNR, CDR2 FQNEAQ (reference sequence). J was trimmed by 4 bases and V by 1 base; bases with no gene match: 9. As DNA, the CDR3 is TGTGCCAGCAGCTTAGGAACGGGAGGGCCCTCTTACGAGCAGTACTTC. Encoded protein: CASSLGTGGPSYEQYF.

This clone was counted a few times. V gene TRBV6-5 combines with J gene TRBJ1-1; D perhaps matches TRBD1 (6 bases). CDR3 size: 14 residues. Germline V CDR1 and CDR2: MNHEY, SVGAGI. Between the trimmed V and J ends, which lost 5 bases and 7 bases, there was a span of 17 bases. This CDR3 is CASSPAGARSEAFF. CDR3 in DNA: TGTGCCAGCAGTCCGGCAGGGGCGAGGAGTGAAGCTTTCTTT.

This rearrangement joins TRBV14 to TRBJ2-1; 10 nucleotides align to TRBD1. This CDR3 contains 16 residues. Germline CDR1 is SGHDN and CDR2 is FVKESK. Germline trimming cut 2 bases from V and 4 bases from J; bases unmatched to any gene: 5. Here the CDR3 reads CASSQRDRGSYNEQFF. For the CDR3, the DNA is TGTGCCAGCAGCCAAAGGGACAGGGGAAGTTACAATGAGCAGTTCTTC. Drawing the rest from reference TRBV14 and TRBJ2-1, the complete variable domain is EAGVTQFPSHSVIEKGQTVTLRCDPISGHDNLYWYRRVMGKEIKFLLHFVKESKQDESGMPNNRFLAERTGGTYSTLKVQPAELEDSGVYFCASSQRDRGSYNEQFFGPGTRLTVL.

CDR3 loop: CASSLGLEAGELFF. The CDR3 region has the DNA TGCGCCAGCAGCTTGGGACTAGAGGCCGGGGAGCTGTTTTTT. This chain links TRBV5-1 with TRBJ2-2; possibly TRBD2 for D (6 bases). The germline V and J ends were trimmed by 0 bases and 6 bases, with 9 bases remaining between them. This CDR3 contains 14 residues. CDR1 is SGHRS, CDR2 YFSETQ, per germline.

The rearrangement joins TRBV5-1 to TRBJ2-5; TRBD1 might be the D (6 bases). This CDR3 is built from 15 residues. Germline CDR1 is SGHRS and CDR2 is YFSETQ. Trimming cost V 3 bases and J 2 bases, with 14 bases left between them. The CDR3 DNA reads as TGCGCCAGCAGCTCCGGACAGACTTTACAAGAGACCCAGTACTTC. Amino acids: CASSSGQTLQETQYF.

This sequence joins TRBV29-1 and TRBJ1-2; 8 bases map to TRBD1. The trim removed 4 bases at V and 8 bases at J, leaving 9 bases unmatched. Per the germline V gene, CDR1 is SQVTM and CDR2 is ANQGSEA. This CDR3 spans 13 amino acids. The CDR3 DNA reads TGCAGCGTTGCAGGGGGCGCTTCATACGGCTACACCTTC. It codes for CSVAGGASYGYTF.

CDR3 sequence reads: CASSEWTGSEKLFF. The CDR3 bases are TGTGCCAGCAGTGAATGGACAGGGTCTGAAAAACTGTTTTTT. V is TRBV6-4 and J is TRBJ1-4; TRBD1 aligns across 8 bases. V shed 3 bases and J 7 bases; nucleotides not matched to a gene: 4. The CDR3 sequence is 14 residues long. The germline CDR1 and CDR2 sequences are MRHNA and SNTAGT.

V gene TRBV19 combines with J gene TRBJ2-7, with TRBD1 identical over 9 bases. The V gene end was trimmed by 3 bases and the J gene end by 2 bases; junction bases not matched to a gene: 2. CDR3 length: 14 residues. CDR1 LNHDA and CDR2 SQIVND come from the germline V gene (reference sequence). CDR3 protein: CASSIGTGTYEQYF. The DNA of the CDR3 is TGTGCCAGTAGTATCGGGACAGGGACCTACGAGCAGTACTTC.

This clone was counted only a few times. The chain has TRBV6-2 or TRBV6-3 and TRBJ1-5; the D gene is possibly TRBD1 (6 bases). CDR1 is MNHEY, CDR2 SVGEGT, per germline. The CDR3 has 17 residues. V gave up 2 bases and J gave up 5 bases, with 19 bases separating them. CDR3 sequence: CASSYPSLTGRHQPQHF. The CDR3 bases are TGTGCCAGCAGTTACCCGAGTTTAACAGGGCGGCATCAGCCCCAGCATTTT.

This clone has at least ten counts. V gene TRBV19 combines with J gene TRBJ2-7; possibly TRBD2 for D (7 bases). The V end lost 7 bases, the J end lost 7 bases, and 20 bases lay between the germline ends. Germline CDR1 is LNHDA and CDR2 is SQIVND (reference sequence). The CDR3 totals 14 residues. The CDR3 loop is CASTGPPGGREQYF. The DNA of the CDR3 is TGTGCCAGTACCGGTCCCCCGGGGGGCCGAGAGCAGTACTTC. The variable domain in full, completed from reference TRBV19 and TRBJ2-7, reads DGGITQSPKYLFRKEGQNVTLSCEQNLNHDAMYWYRQDPGQGLRLIYYSQIVNDFQKGDIAEGYSVSREKKESFPLTVTSAQKNPTAFYLCASTGPPGGREQYFGPGTRLTVT.